Listed below are T cell receptor beta chains from one sample, sequenced in a study of brain T cells in children with intractable seizures. Sequenced by immunoSEQ multiplex PCR; TCRdb stores in-frame clones only, minus some. The data contain approximately 9,000 clones, over 65% of them seen just once; the ten biggest clones take up 15% to 20%. The sequences come from resected brain tissue, collected at surgery. The receptors derive from a girl aged 2-10 years with tuberous sclerosis and intractable seizures. Both conserved end residues are part of each CDR3. D genes are given only for firm matches. A clone size is listed for some rows: how often the clone was seen (once, few, many), or a class if it is expanded.

J gene	clone size	V gene	D gene	CDR3 protein	CDR3 DNA
TRBJ2-5	.	TRBV27	TRBD1	CASSFNQAGGFMSETQYF	TGTGCCAGCAGTTTTAATCAGGCAGGGGGATTTATGTCGGAGACCCAGTACTTC
TRBJ2-7	.	TRBV29-1	TRBD1	CSVVEGALYEQYF	TGCAGCGTTGTAGAGGGGGCCCTCTACGAGCAGTACTTC
TRBJ2-2	.	TRBV11-2	.	CASSFKLAPTGELFF	TGTGCCAGCAGCTTCAAACTAGCACCCACCGGGGAGCTGTTTTTT
TRBJ2-6	.	TRBV5-1	.	CASSWGHGGSGANVLTF	TGCGCCAGCAGCTGGGGACACGGCGGGTCTGGGGCCAACGTCCTGACTTTC
TRBJ2-2	.	TRBV5-1	.	CASSTEEGSGTGELFF	TGCGCCAGCAGCACCGAAGAGGGAAGCGGCACCGGGGAGCTGTTTTTT
TRBJ1-2	few	TRBV3-1/TRBV3-2	.	CASSQGDDYGYTF	TGTGCCAGCAGCCAAGGGGACGACTATGGCTACACCTTC
TRBJ1-1	.	TRBV15	.	CATRLEPLMNTEAFF	TGTGCCACCAGATTAGAGCCCCTCATGAACACTGAAGCTTTCTTT
TRBJ2-3	.	TRBV11-3	.	CASSRTSTDTQYF	TGTGCCAGCAGCCGGACTAGCACAGATACGCAGTATTTT
TRBJ2-5	.	TRBV9	.	CASSVGLMDQETQYF	TGTGCCAGCAGCGTAGGTTTAATGGATCAAGAGACCCAGTACTTC
TRBJ1-1	.	TRBV29-1	TRBD1	CSAIQGIWNTEAFF	TGCAGCGCTATACAGGGGATTTGGAACACTGAAGCTTTCTTT
TRBJ2-1	once	TRBV12-5	TRBD2	CASGGGAYNEQFF	TGTGCTAGTGGCGGGGGGGCATACAATGAGCAGTTCTTC
TRBJ2-1	.	TRBV12-3/TRBV12-4	.	CASTPWGDEQFF	TGTGCCAGCACCCCCTGGGGCGATGAGCAGTTCTTC
TRBJ2-2	.	TRBV5-1	.	CASSLGQTTGELFF	TGCGCCAGCAGCTTGGGACAGACGACCGGGGAGCTGTTTTTT
TRBJ2-6	.	TRBV18	.	CASSPSVQGANVLTF	TGTGCCAGCTCACCAAGTGTGCAAGGGGCCAACGTCCTGACTTTC
TRBJ2-7	.	TRBV6-1	.	CASSVILEGGLHEQYF	TGTGCCAGCAGTGTAATTTTGGAGGGGGGCCTCCACGAGCAGTACTTC
TRBJ1-6	medium-sized	TRBV30	.	CAWSAGWGHKDNSPLHF	TGTGCCTGGAGCGCTGGGTGGGGACACAAGGATAATTCACCCCTCCACTTT
TRBJ2-2	.	TRBV4-1	TRBD2	CASSHKDGGAGELFF	TGCGCCAGCAGCCACAAAGACGGGGGGGCCGGGGAGCTGTTTTTT
TRBJ2-3	once	TRBV15	.	CATSPWVTQYF	TGTGCCACCAGCCCCTGGGTCACGCAGTATTTT